This paragraph covers one T cell receptor (beta chain) sequence. This clonotype is judged medium-sized (0.01 to 0.1%). Its binding antigen is unknown. No per-base quality is available; no much larger clone lies one base away. Rearranged TRB sequences spanning V, D and J segments were amplified by multiplex touch-down PCR using a mixed TRB-A/B primer pool. Illumina adapters and sample indices were attached to the amplicons in two consecutive PCR reactions using Phusion HS II polymerase. Amplicons were gel-purified using the NucleoSpin Gel and PCR Clean-up kit and were subsequently checked with Qubit and an Agilent 2100 Bioanalyzer. Sequencing of libraries was carried out on an Illumina MiSeq in 600-cycle, single-indexed, paired-end runs. The original methods were these. Processing of the TRB sequences was carried out with MiXCR versions 2.12 and 3.0.5. Each unique CDR3 nucleotide sequence counted as one clone, and only productive sequences with at least two reads were retained. The repertoire metrics were Shannon diversity, evenness, clonality (defined as one minus evenness), and alpha-parameterized diversity profiles covering alpha 0 to 5. The IGoR algorithm was used to calculate generation probabilities of clones in the paired pre- and post-chemotherapy samples. TCRdb reprocessed the public reads (quality trimming at Q25 with fastp, clone calling with MiXCR) and kept in-frame beta chains. Under each unique CDR3 protein, matching rows form one entry showing the most common genes and DNA. Clone size and V and J calls follow TCRdb, not the original study. This sample has 2,200 or so distinct CDR3 sequences in its table, and about 25% of those were observed once. The ten largest clones take up over 9.5% of the sample.

This entry is derived from a study of T cell repertoires in aging, cancer and after chemotherapy (dated by TCRdb to the late 2010s). In the study overall: Six donor age groups were covered, ranging from 30 or younger up to 70 or older, and each group contained at least three individuals. Healthy donor control TCR repertoires were recorded over several months to years and showed clear clonal overlap across re-sampling. Around 10 million TCR reads were contained in the full dataset. To examine immunoaging and T cell reconstitution after chemotherapy, the study profiled TCR beta repertoires in peripheral blood from healthy donors and cancer patients. The cohort comprised 200 to 250 cancer patients, 90 to 94 with hematological and around 130 with solid cancers, plus 95 healthy donors as a reference group. Broader findings and caveats from the paper: Significantly lower blood TCR diversity and higher clonality were observed in untreated patients with hematological or solid cancers than in age-matched healthy donors. The authors noted that the repertoire data do not allow conclusions about immunological memory after chemotherapy. In healthy donors, the decline in TCR diversity with age was mainly explained by loss of richness, whereas in cancer patients loss of evenness was also found to contribute. In both cancer cohorts, median generation probability rose over the chemotherapy interval, which suggests that the repertoire was reconstituted through rebound thymic output.

TCR beta rearrangements were amplified from genomic DNA extracted from peripheral blood rather than from sorted cells or RNA. CDR1 and CDR2 (MNHNY, SVGAGI) derive from the germline V gene (reference sequence). Counted from cysteine to phenylalanine, this CDR3 has 14 amino acids. Only the CDR3 portion is preserved as DNA: 42 bases, with reading frame beginning at the first base. The germline ends are 14 bases apart after V is trimmed by 7 bases and J by 7 bases. The chain employs TRBV6-6 and TRBJ1-6; no D segment can be confidently identified. The receptor was derived from a human donor in good health. Sequenced input: blood. The DNA sequence is given as TGTGCCAGCATGAATACGGGGTTAAATTCACCCCTCCACTTT. It codes for CASMNTGLNSPLHF.